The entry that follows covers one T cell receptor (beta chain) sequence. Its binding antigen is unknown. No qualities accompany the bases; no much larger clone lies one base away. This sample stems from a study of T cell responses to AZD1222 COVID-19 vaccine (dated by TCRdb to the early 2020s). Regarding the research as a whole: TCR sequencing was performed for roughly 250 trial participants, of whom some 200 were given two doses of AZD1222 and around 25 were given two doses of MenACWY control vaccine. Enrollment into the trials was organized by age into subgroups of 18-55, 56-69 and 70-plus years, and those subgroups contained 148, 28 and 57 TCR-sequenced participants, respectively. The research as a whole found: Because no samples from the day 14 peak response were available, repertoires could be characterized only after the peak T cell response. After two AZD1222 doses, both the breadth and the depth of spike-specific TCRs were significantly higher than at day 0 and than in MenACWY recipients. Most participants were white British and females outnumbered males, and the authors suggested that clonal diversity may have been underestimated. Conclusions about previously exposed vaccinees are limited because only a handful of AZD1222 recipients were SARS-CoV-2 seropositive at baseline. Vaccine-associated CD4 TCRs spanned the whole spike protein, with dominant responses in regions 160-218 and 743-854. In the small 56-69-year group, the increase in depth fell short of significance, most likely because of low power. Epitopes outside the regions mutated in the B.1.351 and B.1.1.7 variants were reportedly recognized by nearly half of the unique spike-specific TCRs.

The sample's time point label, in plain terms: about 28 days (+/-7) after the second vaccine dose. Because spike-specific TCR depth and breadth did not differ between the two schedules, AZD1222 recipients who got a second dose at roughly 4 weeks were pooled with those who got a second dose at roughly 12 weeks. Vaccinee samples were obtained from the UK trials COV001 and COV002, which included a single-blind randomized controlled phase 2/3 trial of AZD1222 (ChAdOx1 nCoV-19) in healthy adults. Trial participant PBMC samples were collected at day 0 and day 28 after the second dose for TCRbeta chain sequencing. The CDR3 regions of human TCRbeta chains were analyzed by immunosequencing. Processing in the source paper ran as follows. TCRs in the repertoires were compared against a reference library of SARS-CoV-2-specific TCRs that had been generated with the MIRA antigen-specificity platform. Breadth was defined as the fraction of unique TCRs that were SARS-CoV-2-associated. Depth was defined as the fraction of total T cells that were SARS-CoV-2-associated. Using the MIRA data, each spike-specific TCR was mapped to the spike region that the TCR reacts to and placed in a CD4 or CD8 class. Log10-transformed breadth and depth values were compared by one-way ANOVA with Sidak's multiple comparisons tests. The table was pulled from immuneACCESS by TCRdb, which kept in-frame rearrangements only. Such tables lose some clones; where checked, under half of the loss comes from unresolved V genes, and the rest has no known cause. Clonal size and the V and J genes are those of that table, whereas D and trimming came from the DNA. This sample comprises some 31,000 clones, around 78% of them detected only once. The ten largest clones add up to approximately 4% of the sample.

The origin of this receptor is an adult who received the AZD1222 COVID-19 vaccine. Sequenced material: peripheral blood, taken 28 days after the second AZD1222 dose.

The CDR3 protein is CASSQDHRQGEYEQYF. The bases read TGTGCCAGCAGCCAAGATCATCGGCAGGGGGAGTACGAGCAGTACTTC. The chain joins TRBV14 to TRBJ2-7; a stretch of 7 junction bases matches TRBD1. Reading the germline V gene gives CDR1 SGHDN and CDR2 FVKESK. After removal of 0 bases from V and 4 bases from J, the junction retains 9 bases not matched to a gene. The CDR3 goes from the cysteine to the phenylalanine over 16 residues. Solely the CDR3 DNA is kept, with 48 bases framed from the first base.